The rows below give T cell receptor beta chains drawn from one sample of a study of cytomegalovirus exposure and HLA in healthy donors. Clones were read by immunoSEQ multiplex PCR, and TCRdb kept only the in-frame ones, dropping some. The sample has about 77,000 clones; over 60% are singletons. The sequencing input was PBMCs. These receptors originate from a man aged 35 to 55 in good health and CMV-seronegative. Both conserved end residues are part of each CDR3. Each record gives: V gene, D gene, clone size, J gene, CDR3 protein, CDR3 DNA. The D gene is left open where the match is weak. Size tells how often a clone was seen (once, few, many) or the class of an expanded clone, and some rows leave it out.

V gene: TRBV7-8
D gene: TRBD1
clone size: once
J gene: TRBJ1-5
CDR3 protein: CASSERDRDQPQHF
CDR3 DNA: TGTGCCAGCAGCGAAAGGGACAGGGACCAGCCCCAGCATTTT

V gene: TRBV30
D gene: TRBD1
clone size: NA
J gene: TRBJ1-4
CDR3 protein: CAFPGQGRAPREKLFF
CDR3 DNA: TGTGCCTTCCCGGGACAGGGGAGGGCCCCCAGGGAAAAACTGTTTTTT

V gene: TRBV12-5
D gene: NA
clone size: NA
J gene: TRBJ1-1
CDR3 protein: CASGLVLGRNTEAFF
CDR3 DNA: TGTGCTAGTGGTTTGGTACTCGGTCGAAACACTGAAGCTTTCTTT

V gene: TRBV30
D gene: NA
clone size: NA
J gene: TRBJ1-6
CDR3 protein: CAWSVRGENSPLHF
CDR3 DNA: TGTGCCTGGAGTGTTCGGGGTGAGAATTCACCCCTCCACTTT

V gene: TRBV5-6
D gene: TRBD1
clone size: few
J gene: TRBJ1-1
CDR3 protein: CASSLGTGGVRTEAFF
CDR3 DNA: TGTGCCAGCAGCTTGGGGACAGGGGGCGTTAGAACTGAAGCTTTCTTT

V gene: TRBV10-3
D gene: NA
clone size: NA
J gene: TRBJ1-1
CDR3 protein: CAISESGGLAFF
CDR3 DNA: TGTGCCATCAGTGAGTCCGGGGGGCTGGCTTTCTTT

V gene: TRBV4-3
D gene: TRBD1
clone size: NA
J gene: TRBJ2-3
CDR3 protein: CASSQDRQGVNTQYF
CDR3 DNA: TGCGCCAGCAGCCAAGATCGGCAGGGGGTGAATACGCAGTATTTT

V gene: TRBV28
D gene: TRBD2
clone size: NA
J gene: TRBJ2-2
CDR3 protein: CASSFRRTTSGRPGELFF
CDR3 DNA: TGTGCCAGCAGCTTTCGCCGCACGACTAGCGGGAGACCCGGGGAGCTGTTTTTT

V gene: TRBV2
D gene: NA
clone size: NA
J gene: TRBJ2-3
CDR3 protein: CASSVFQTTFSDTQYF
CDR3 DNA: TGTGCCAGCAGTGTTTTCCAGACCACGTTTAGCGATACGCAGTATTTT

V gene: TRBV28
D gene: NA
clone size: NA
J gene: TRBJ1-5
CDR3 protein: CASNERGVGMRPNQPQHF
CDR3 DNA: TGTGCCAGCAACGAACGGGGTGTGGGGATGAGGCCCAATCAGCCCCAGCATTTT

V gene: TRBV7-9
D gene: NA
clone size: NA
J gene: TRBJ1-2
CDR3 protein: CASSSSDGLNHGYTF
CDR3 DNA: TGTGCCAGCAGCTCCTCGGACGGACTTAATCATGGCTACACCTTC

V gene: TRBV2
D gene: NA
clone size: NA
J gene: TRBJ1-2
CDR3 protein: CASSEARGHPKAF
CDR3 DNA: TGTGCCAGCAGTGAAGCGCGTGGACACCCGAAAGCTTTC

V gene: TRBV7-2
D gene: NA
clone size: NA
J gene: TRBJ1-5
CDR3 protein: CASSYSTGNNQPQHF
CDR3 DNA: TGTGCCAGCAGCTATTCAACAGGTAACAATCAGCCCCAGCATTTT

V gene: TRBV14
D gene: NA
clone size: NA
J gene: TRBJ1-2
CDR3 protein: CASSQEVGSYGYTF
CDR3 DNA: TGTGCCAGCAGCCAAGAAGTCGGGTCGTATGGCTACACCTTC

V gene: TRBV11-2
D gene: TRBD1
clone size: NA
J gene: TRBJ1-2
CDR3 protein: CASRSAGTDGYTF
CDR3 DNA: TGTGCCAGCAGATCCGCCGGGACAGATGGCTACACCTTC

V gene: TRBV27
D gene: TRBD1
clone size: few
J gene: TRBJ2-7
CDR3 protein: CASSSGQGYEQYF
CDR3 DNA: TGTGCCAGCAGTTCAGGACAGGGCTACGAGCAGTACTTC

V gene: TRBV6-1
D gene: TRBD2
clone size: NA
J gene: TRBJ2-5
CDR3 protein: CASSEARLAGVETQYF
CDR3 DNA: TGTGCCAGCAGTGAGGCGAGACTAGCGGGAGTCGAGACCCAGTACTTC

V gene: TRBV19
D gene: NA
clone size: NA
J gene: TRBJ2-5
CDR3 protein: CASSIQGHRVRGQETQYF
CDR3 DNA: TGTGCCAGTAGTATTCAGGGACACAGGGTAAGGGGCCAAGAGACCCAGTACTTC

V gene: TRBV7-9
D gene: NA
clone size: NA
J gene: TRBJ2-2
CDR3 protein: CASSSFSGVETGELFF
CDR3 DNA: TGTGCCAGCAGCTCCTTTTCCGGGGTGGAGACCGGGGAGCTGTTTTTT

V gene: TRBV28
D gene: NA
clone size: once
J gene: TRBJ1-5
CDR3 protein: CASSLYPGNQPQHF
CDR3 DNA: TGTGCCAGCAGTTTATACCCCGGGAATCAGCCCCAGCATTTT

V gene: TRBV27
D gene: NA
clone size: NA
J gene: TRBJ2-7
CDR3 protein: CASSLSSSFYEQYF
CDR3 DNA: TGTGCCAGCAGTTTAAGTAGCAGCTTCTACGAGCAGTACTTC

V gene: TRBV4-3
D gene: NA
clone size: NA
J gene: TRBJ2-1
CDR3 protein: CASSQLSRNEQFF
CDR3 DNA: TGCGCCAGCAGCCAATTAAGTAGAAATGAGCAGTTCTTC

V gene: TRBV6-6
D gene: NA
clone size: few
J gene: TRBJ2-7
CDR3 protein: CASTGANEQYF
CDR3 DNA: TGTGCCAGCACAGGGGCCAACGAGCAGTACTTC

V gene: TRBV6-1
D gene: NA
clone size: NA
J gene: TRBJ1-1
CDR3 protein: CASSEGVHTRQYTEAFF
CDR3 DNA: TGTGCCAGCAGTGAAGGGGTCCACACACGACAATACACTGAAGCTTTCTTT

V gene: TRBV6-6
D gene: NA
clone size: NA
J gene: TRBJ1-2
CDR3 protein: CASSSVYGYTF
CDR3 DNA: TGTGCCAGCAGTTCCGTTTATGGCTACACCTTC

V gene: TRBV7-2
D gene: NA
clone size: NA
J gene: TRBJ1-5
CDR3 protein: CASSLWRNQPQHF
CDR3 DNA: TGTGCCAGCAGCTTATGGCGCAATCAGCCCCAGCATTTT

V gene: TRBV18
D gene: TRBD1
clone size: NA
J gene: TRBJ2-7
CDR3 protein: CASYTRYGAQGYATKYF
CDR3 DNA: TGTGCCAGCTACACCCGCTATGGGGCACAGGGGTACGCGACAAAGTACTTC

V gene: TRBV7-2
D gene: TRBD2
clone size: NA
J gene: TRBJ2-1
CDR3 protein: CASSLVGSGGSSYNEQFF
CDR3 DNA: TGTGCCAGCAGCTTAGTTGGGTCGGGAGGGAGCTCCTACAATGAGCAGTTCTTC

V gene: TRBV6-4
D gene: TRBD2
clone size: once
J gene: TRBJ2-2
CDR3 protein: CASSVGTSGTGELFF
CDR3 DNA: TGTGCCAGCAGTGTCGGGACTAGCGGCACCGGGGAGCTGTTTTTT

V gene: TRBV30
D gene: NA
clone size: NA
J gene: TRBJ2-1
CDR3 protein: CAWQDRFGVHEQFF
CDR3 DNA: TGTGCCTGGCAAGACAGGTTCGGTGTACATGAGCAGTTCTTC

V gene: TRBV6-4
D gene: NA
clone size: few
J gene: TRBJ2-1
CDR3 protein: CASSPAAEGNEQFF
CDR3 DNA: TGTGCCAGCAGTCCAGCGGCGGAGGGGAATGAGCAGTTCTTC

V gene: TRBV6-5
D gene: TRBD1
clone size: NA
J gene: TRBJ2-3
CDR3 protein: CASSSNRGSTDTQYF
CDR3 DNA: TGTGCCAGCAGTTCCAACAGGGGAAGCACAGATACGCAGTATTTT

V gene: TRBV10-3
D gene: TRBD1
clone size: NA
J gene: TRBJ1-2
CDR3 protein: CAISEDDRAGYTF
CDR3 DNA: TGTGCCATCAGTGAGGACGACAGGGCTGGCTACACCTTC

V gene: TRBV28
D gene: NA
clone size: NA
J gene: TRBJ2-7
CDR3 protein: CASSLPGSYEQYF
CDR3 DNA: TGTGCCAGCAGTTTGCCGGGCTCCTACGAGCAGTACTTC

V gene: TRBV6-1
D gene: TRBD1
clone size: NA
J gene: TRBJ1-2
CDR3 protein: CASSVDRGGYGYTF
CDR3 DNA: TGTGCCAGCAGTGTAGACAGGGGCGGCTATGGCTACACCTTC

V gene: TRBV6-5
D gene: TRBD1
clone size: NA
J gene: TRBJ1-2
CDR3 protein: CATKQGALPIYGYTF
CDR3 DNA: TGTGCCACAAAGCAGGGGGCTCTCCCTATCTATGGCTACACCTTC

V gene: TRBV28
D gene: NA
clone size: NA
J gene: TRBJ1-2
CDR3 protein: CASTSPTPELYTF
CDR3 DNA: TGTGCCAGCACGTCCCCCACCCCCGAACTCTACACCTTC

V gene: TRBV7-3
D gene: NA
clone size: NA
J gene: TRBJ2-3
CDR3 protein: CASSLSRVDTQYF
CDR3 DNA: TGTGCCAGCAGCTTAAGCCGGGTAGATACGCAGTATTTT

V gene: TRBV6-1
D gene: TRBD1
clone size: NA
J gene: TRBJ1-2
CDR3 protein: CASRTTGGGGYTF
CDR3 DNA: TGTGCCAGCAGAACCACAGGGGGAGGAGGCTACACCTTC

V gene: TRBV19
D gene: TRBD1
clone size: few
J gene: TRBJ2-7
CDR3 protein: CASSPSGTGEHEQYF
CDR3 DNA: TGTGCCAGTAGTCCTTCTGGGACAGGGGAGCACGAGCAGTACTTC

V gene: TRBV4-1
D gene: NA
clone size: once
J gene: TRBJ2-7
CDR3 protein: CASSPRGLDDTYEQYF
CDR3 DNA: TGCGCCAGCAGCCCGCGGGGTCTAGACGATACCTACGAGCAGTACTTC

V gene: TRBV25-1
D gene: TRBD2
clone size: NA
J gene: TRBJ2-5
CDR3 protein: CASSEYGGGETQYF
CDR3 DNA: TGTGCCAGCAGTGAATACGGGGGGGGAGAGACCCAGTACTTC

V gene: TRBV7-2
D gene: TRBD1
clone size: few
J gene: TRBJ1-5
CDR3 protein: CASSRNDGQVGNQPQHF
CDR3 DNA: TGTGCCAGCAGCCGAAACGACGGACAGGTTGGAAATCAGCCCCAGCATTTT

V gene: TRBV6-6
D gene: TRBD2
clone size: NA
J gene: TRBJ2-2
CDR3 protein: CASSPGLAGHTGELFF
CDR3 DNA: TGTGCCAGCAGCCCGGGACTAGCGGGGCACACCGGGGAGCTGTTTTTT

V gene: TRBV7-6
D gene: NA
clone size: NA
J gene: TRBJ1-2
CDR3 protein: CASSLRQDYGYTF
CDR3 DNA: TGTGCCAGCAGCTTAAGGCAGGACTATGGCTACACCTTC

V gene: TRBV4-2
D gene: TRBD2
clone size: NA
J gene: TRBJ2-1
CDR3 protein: CASSQEGTSGFRGEQFF
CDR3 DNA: TGTGCCAGCAGCCAAGAAGGCACTAGCGGGTTCCGGGGGGAGCAGTTCTTC

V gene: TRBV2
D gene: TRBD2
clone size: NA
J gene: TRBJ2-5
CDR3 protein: CASSDVGLAGGLVGETQYF
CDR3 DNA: TGTGCCAGCAGTGACGTAGGACTAGCGGGAGGTCTTGTCGGGGAGACCCAGTACTTC

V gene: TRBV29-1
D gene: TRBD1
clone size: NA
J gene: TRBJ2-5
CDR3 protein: CSVTRTRDRGGETQYF
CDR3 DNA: TGCAGCGTCACGAGAACCCGAGACAGGGGCGGAGAGACCCAGTACTTC

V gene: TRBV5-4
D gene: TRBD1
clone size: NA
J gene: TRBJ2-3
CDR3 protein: CASSDPGQGRSDTQYF
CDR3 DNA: TGTGCCAGCAGCGATCCGGGACAGGGACGCTCAGATACGCAGTATTTT

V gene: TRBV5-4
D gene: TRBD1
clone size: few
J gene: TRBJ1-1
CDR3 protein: CASSGLQGAQDTEAFF
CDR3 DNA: TGTGCCAGCAGCGGACTACAGGGGGCGCAGGACACTGAAGCTTTCTTT

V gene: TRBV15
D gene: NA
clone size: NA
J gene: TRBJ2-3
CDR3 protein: CATSREIRETTSTDTQYF
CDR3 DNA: TGTGCCACCAGCAGAGAGATTAGGGAGACAACTAGCACAGATACGCAGTATTTT

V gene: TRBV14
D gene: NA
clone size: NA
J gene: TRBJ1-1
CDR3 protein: CASSRAKRMLEAFF
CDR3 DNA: TGTGCCAGCAGCCGTGCTAAGAGAATGCTTGAAGCTTTCTTT

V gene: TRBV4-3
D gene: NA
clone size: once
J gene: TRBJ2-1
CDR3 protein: CASSPSALGDEQFF
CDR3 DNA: TGCGCCAGCAGCCCTAGCGCTCTGGGGGATGAGCAGTTCTTC

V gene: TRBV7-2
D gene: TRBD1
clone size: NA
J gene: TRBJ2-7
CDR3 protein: CASSLVSHRGQFYEQYF
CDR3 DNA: TGTGCCAGCAGCTTAGTATCCCACAGGGGGCAGTTCTACGAGCAGTACTTC

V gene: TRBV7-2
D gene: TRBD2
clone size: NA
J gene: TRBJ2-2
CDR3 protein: CASSLRGLAGSNTGELFF
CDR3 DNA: TGTGCCAGCAGCTTGAGAGGACTAGCGGGATCGAACACCGGGGAGCTGTTTTTT

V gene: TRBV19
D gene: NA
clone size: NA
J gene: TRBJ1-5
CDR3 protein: CASSMVRGPQHF
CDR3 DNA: TGTGCCAGTAGTATGGTGCGGGGGCCCCAGCATTTT